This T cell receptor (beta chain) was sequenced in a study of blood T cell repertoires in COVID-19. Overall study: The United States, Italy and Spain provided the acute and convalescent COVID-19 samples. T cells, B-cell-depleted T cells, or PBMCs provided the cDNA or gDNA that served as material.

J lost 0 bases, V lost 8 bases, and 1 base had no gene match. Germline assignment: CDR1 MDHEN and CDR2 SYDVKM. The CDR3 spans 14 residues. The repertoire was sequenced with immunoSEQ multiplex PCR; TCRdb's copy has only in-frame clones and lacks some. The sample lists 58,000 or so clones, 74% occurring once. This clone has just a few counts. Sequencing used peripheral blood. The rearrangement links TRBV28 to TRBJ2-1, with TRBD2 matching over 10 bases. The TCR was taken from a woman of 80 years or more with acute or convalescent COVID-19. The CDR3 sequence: CASEREGSYNEQFF. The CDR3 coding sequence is TGTGCCAGCGAGCGGGAGGGCTCCTACAATGAGCAGTTCTTC.